This T cell receptor beta chain was profiled in a study of beta chain features in type 1 diabetes (dated by TCRdb to about 2018). Study-wide context: Mean age, gender distribution, total cell number and subset yield did not differ between patients and healthy donors. A total of approximately 100 million sorted cells were examined across all samples, and the number of cells per subset was strongly correlated with RNA yield. In the study, recently diagnosed type 1 diabetes patients and matched healthy donors were compared on the TCRB repertoires of their sorted circulating CD4+ T cell subsets. Regulatory and stem cell-like memory subsets were obtained from only 8 patients and roughly 8 healthy donors, while naive and central memory subsets were obtained from all 28 donors.

Each donor gave one peripheral blood draw, averaging approximately 0.12 L, which was collected into heparinised tubes. A BD FACSAria II was used to sort naive, central memory, regulatory and stem cell-like memory CD4+ T cells with a panel that included CD45RO, CCR7, CD25, CD127, CD95 and CD27. Purity was above 95% for every sorted population. PBMCs were isolated immediately by Lymphoprep density gradient centrifugation and stained directly without culture. So that batch effects would be minimized, each experiment stained and sorted samples in pairs, pairing one healthy donor with one patient. What the work shows at the level of the full study, not this receptor alone: Sequencing cDNA rather than genomic DNA could over-represent highly expressing activated cells, although activation and CD3 levels did not differ between groups. Fewer insertions and more nucleotide deletions at VDJ recombination sites were observed in patients with type 1 diabetes, implying thymic rearrangement abnormalities. The naive, central memory and regulatory TCRB repertoires appeared to resemble one another more closely among patients than among healthy donors. PCR may preferentially amplify shorter templates, but because patient and control samples were amplified and corrected together, any resulting skew would affect both groups equally. Because the HLA sub-analyses included only small numbers of individuals, any influence of HLA type on TCRB rearrangement was left unresolved. Type 1 diabetes patients showed a moderate but significant shortening of TCRB CDR3 length in all four CD4+ subsets.

This clone has just a few counts. Its target antigen remains unknown. Base qualities are not at hand, and no much larger clone is one base apart. Compared with germline, V lacks 5 bases and J lacks 6 bases; bases without a gene match: 8. CDR1 and CDR2 were assigned from the germline V gene as SGHTA and FQGNSA. The CDR3, cysteine through phenylalanine, is 14 amino acids long. Just the 42-base CDR3 DNA is kept, in frame starting at base 1. The entire amount of isolated RNA was reverse transcribed using the High Capacity cDNA Reverse Transcription Kit, so the sequenced TCRB transcripts were expressed ones. Deep immunoSEQ sequencing was applied to naive, central memory and regulatory T cell samples, giving an average of roughly 3.6 million total reads per sample. Sorted cells were lysed in RLT buffer and RNA was extracted with DNase-treated RNeasy Micro or Mini kits, depending on cell number. To prevent cross-contamination, every cell subset was processed on its own, while patient and healthy donor samples were processed together. Using the immunoSEQ multiplex PCR, TCRB sequences were amplified from cDNA into 87-bp fragments spanning the CDR3 region. Sequencing of the amplicons was performed on the Illumina HiSeq platform. As for the authors' bioinformatics: PCR bias was corrected computationally using synthetic template baselines, and reads within Hamming distance 2 were collapsed, with unmergeable singletons discarded. Reads were aligned against IMGT so that V, D and J genes, CDR3 length and insertions or deletions at six rearrangement sites could be assigned. Within each subset, clonotype counts were normalized to sorted cell number, and only after that were true diversity and Gini coefficients computed with the tcR R package. The overlap coefficient, calculated on TCRB nucleotide sequences, was used to measure repertoire sharing. Sourced from immuneACCESS, this table was stored by TCRdb with only in-frame sequences that have V and J called. A share of the clones is absent; for the studies checked, an unresolved V gene accounts for under half, and the remainder has no known explanation. That table supplies the V and J calls and clone size; D and trimming were determined from the DNA. Within this sample are 300,000 to 350,000 clones, with roughly a tenth of them counted one time only. The leading ten clones occupy approximately 1% of the sample.

The chain joins TRBV7-2 to TRBJ1-2, with 8 central nucleotides matching TRBD1. The TCR was taken from a man in his thirties or forties with type 1 diabetes. The specimen was central memory CD4+ T cells from blood. The CDR3 is CASSGGTGGNGYTF. The nucleotide sequence is given as TGTGCCAGCAGCGGAGGGACAGGTGGTAATGGCTACACCTTC.